The source of this T cell receptor beta chain is a study of cytomegalovirus exposure and HLA in healthy donors. Overall study context: Across 350 to 500 genotyped donors, around 82% landed in the Caucasian-associated ancestry cluster.

Details on this clone: Its antigen remains unidentified.

In germline, CDR1 is SGHKS, CDR2 YYEKEE (reference sequence). The length of the CDR3 is 14 residues. V gave up 1 base and J gave up 2 bases, with 10 bases separating them. Findings and limits, study-wide: Common viral pathogens (according to a later analysis) appeared linked to several of the most significant clusters.

The PCR used 60 Vbeta and 13 Jbeta primers. Clones were read by immunoSEQ multiplex PCR, and TCRdb kept only the in-frame ones, dropping some. Of roughly 100,000 clones listed, 60% to 80% were seen once; the top ten hold 6.5% to 9.5%. Sequencing input: PBMCs. The receptor comes from a woman in her forties in good health and CMV-seropositive. This chain links TRBV5-5 with TRBJ2-7; no clear D. CDR3 bases: TGTGCCAGCAGCTTGCTACGGTTCCCCTACGAGCAGTACTTC. Protein sequence: CASSLLRFPYEQYF. The whole variable domain, filled in from reference TRBV5-5 and TRBJ2-7, reads DAGVTQSPTHLIKTRGQQVTLRCSPISGHKSVSWYQQVLGQGPQFIFQYYEKEERGRGNFPDRFSARQFPNYSSELNVNALLLGDSALYLCASSLLRFPYEQYFGPGTRLTVT.